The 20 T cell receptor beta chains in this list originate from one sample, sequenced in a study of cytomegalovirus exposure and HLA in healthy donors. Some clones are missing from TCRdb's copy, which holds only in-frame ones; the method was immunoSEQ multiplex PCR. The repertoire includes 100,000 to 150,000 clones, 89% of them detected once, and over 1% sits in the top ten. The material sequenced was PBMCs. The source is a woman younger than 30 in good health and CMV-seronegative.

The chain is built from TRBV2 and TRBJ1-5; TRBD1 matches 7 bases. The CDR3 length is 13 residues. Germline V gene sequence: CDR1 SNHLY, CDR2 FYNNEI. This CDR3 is CGSGDSHNQPQHF. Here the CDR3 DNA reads TGTGGCTCGGGGGACAGCCACAATCAGCCCCAGCATTTT.

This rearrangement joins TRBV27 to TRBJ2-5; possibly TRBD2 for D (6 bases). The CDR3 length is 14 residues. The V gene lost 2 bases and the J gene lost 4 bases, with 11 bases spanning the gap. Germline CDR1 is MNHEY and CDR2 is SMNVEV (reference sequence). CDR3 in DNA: TGTGCCAGCAGTTTAAGATTCGGGGGAGAGACCCAGTACTTC. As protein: CASSLRFGGETQYF.

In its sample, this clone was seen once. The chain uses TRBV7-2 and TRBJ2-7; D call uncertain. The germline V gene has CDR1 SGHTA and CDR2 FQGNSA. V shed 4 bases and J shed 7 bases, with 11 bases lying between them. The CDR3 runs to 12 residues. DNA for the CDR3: TGTGCCAGCAGCTCTCATTACGGTGAGCAGTACTTC. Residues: CASSSHYGEQYF. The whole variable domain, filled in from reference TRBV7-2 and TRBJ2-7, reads GAGVSQSPSNKVTEKGKDVELRCDPISGHTALYWYRQSLGQGLEFLIYFQGNSAPDKSGLPSDRFSAERTGGSVSTLTIQRTQQEDSAVYLCASSSHYGEQYFGPGTRLTVT.

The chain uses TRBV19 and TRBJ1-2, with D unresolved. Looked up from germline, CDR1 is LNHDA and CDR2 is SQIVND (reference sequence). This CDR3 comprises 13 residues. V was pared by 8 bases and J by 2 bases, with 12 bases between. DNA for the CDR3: TGTGCCAGTGAGGACTACCTGAACTATGGCTACACCTTC. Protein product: CASEDYLNYGYTF.

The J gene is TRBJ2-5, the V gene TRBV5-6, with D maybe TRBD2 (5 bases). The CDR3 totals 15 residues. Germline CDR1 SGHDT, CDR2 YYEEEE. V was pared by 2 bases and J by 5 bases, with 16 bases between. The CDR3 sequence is CASSFGRGWGETQYF. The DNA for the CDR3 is TGTGCCAGCAGCTTCGGTCGGGGATGGGGTGAGACCCAGTACTTC.

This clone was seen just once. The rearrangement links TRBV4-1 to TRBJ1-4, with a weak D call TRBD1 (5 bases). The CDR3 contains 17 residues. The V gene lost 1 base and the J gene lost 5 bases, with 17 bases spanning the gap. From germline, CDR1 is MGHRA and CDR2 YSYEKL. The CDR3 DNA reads TGCGCCAGCAGCCAAGTAGTTTCGGGGGGACGCAATGAAAAACTGTTTTTT. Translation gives CASSQVVSGGRNEKLFF.

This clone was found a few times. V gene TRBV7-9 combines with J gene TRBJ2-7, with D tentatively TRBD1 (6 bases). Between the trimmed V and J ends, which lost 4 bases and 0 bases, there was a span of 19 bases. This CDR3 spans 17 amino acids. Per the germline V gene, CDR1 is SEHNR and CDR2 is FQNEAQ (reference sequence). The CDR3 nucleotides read TGTGCCAGCAGCTCCGCCCCAACAGGGAAACCCTCCTACGAGCAGTACTTC. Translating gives CASSSAPTGKPSYEQYF.

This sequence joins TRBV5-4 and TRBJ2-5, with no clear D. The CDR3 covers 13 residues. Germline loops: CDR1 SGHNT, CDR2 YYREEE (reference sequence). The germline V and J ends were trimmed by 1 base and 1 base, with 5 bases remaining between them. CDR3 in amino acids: CASSLSSQETQYF. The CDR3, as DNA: TGTGCCAGCAGCTTGTCCTCCCAAGAGACCCAGTACTTC.

The CDR3 loop reads CASSTEARNTIYF. For the CDR3, the DNA is TGTGCCAGCAGCACCGAGGCCAGAAACACCATATATTTT. The chain recombines TRBV7-9 with TRBJ1-3; D call uncertain. V gave up 5 bases and J gave up 5 bases, with 10 bases separating them. The CDR3 totals 13 residues. Germline CDR1 and CDR2: SEHNR and FQNEAQ (reference sequence).

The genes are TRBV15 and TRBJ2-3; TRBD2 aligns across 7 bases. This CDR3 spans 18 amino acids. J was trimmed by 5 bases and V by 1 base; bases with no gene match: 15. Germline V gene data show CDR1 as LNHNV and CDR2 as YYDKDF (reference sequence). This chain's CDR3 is CATSRVPPGSGGLDTQYF. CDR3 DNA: TGTGCCACCAGCAGAGTGCCGCCGGGGTCGGGGGGATTAGATACGCAGTATTTT.

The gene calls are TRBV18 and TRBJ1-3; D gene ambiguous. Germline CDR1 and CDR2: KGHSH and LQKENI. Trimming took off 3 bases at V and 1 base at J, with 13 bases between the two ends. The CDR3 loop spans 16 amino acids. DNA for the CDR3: TGTGCCAGCTCACCTCAGGAAATAGGTTCTGGAAACACCATATATTTT. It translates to CASSPQEIGSGNTIYF.

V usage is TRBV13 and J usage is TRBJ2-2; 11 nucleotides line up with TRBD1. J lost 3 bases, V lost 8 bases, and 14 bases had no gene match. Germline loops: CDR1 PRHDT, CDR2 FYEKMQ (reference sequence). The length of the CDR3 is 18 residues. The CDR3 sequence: CASAWDRGRRMYTGELFF. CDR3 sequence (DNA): TGTGCCAGCGCCTGGGACAGGGGGAGGCGTATGTACACCGGGGAGCTGTTTTTT.

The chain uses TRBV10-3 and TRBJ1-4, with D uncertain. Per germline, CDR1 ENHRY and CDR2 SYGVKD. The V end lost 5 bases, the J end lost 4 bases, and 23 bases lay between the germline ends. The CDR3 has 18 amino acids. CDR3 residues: CAISSAGFDSEGNEKLFF. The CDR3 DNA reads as TGTGCCATCAGTTCGGCAGGCTTCGATTCGGAGGGTAATGAAAAACTGTTTTTT.

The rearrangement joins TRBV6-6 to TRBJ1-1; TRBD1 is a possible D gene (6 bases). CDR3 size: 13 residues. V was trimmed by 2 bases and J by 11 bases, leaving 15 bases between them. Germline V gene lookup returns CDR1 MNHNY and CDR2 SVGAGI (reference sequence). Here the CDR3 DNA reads TGTGCCAGCAGTTACGATGGACAGAGTCAGGCTTTCTTT. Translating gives CASSYDGQSQAFF.

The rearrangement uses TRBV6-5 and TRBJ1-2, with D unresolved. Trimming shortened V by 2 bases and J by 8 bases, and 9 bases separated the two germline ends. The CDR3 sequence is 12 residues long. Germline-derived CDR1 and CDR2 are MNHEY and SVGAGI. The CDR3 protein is CASSYPLGGYTF. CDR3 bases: TGTGCCAGCAGTTACCCCCTCGGGGGCTACACCTTC.

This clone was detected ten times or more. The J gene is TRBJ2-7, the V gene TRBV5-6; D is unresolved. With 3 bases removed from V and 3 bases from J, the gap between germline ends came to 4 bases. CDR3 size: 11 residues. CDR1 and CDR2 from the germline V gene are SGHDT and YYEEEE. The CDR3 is CASSSLYEQYF. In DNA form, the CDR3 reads TGTGCCAGCAGCTCCCTCTACGAGCAGTACTTC.

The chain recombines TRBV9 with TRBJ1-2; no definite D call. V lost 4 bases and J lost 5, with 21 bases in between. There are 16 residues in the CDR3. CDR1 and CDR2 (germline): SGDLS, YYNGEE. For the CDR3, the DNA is TGTGCCAGCAGCCCACGACTACCTAGCGACATTTATGGCTACACCTTC. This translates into CASSPRLPSDIYGYTF.

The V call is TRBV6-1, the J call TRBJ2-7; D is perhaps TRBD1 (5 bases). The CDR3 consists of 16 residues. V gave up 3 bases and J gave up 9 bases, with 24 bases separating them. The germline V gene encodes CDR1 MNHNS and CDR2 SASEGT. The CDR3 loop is CASSDPQDLRGQGQYF. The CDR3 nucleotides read TGTGCCAGCAGTGACCCACAGGACCTAAGGGGTCAGGGGCAGTACTTC.

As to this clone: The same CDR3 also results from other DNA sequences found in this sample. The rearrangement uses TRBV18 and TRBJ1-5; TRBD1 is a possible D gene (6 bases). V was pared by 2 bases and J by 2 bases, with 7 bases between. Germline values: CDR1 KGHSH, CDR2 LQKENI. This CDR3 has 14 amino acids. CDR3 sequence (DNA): TGTGCCAGCTCACCAGGGGGCGGCAATCAGCCCCAGCATTTT. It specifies CASSPGGGNQPQHF. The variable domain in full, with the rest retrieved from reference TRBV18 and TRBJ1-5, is NAGVMQNPRHLVRRRGQEARLRCSPMKGHSHVYWYRQLPEEGLKFMVYLQKENIIDESGMPKERFSAEFPKEGPSILRIQQVVRGDSAAYFCASSPGGGNQPQHFGDGTRLSIL.

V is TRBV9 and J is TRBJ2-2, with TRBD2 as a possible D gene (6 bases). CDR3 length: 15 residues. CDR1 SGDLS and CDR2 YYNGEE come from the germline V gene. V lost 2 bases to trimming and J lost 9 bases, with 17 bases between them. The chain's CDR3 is CASSVLPGTVRELFF. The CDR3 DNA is TGTGCCAGCAGCGTTCTCCCGGGGACTGTAAGGGAGCTGTTTTTT.